These T cell receptor beta chains were read from a single sample in a study of T-cell memory formation after mild COVID-19. TCRdb recomputed calls from the 5' RACE reads with MiXCR, one row per CDR3 protein. The table lists fewer than 600,000 distinct CDR3 sequences, roughly a fifth of them singletons. The sample was PBMCs or a T cell subset sorted from them (not recorded which). The receptors originated from an adult woman who had mild COVID-19 (a few samples of this study predate the infection). Cell type and time point are not known. Each CDR3 is given with its conserved first and last residue. A D gene is named only where the DNA matches it firmly. Size is omitted from some rows. Given values are once, few, many or a class for expanded clones.

D gene,J gene,V gene,clone size,CDR3 DNA,CDR3 protein
TRBD1,TRBJ2-6,TRBV15,few,TGTGCCACCAGCAGAGACCGGACAGGGGTGGCGGGGGCCAACGTCCTGACTTTC,CATSRDRTGVAGANVLTF
TRBD1,TRBJ2-7,TRBV5-1,NA,TGCGCCAGCAGCTTGGCCCTCTCCGGGACAGGGTATTACGAGCAGTACTTC,CASSLALSGTGYYEQYF
NA,TRBJ1-5,TRBV6-1,NA,TGTGCCAACTCAGAAGGGGGGTACAGCAATCAGCCCCAGCATTTT,CANSEGGYSNQPQHF
NA,TRBJ2-1,TRBV5-1,few,TGCGCCAGCAGCTTGGAGGTCGGGGGGCGTAATGAGCAGTTCTTC,CASSLEVGGRNEQFF
TRBD1,TRBJ2-1,TRBV24-1,few,TGTGCCACCAGTGATACCACAGGGGGCTCCTACAATGAGCAGTTCTTC,CATSDTTGGSYNEQFF
TRBD1,TRBJ2-1,TRBV24-1,NA,TGTGCCACCAGTGACTCGCTTAACAGGGGGATTCGACGCAATGAGCAGTTCTTC,CATSDSLNRGIRRNEQFF
NA,TRBJ2-2,TRBV19,few,TGTGCCAGTAGTATAGGCAGAGACACCGGGGAGCTGTTTTTT,CASSIGRDTGELFF
NA,TRBJ2-3,TRBV7-6,NA,TGTGCCAGCAGCCCGGAGTCGGGGCTCTCCACAGATACGCAGTATTTT,CASSPESGLSTDTQYF
TRBD1,TRBJ2-7,TRBV7-8,few,TGTGCCAGCAGCTTAGGACAGGGGGCGCGGTACGAGCAGTACTTC,CASSLGQGARYEQYF
TRBD2,TRBJ2-4,TRBV24-1,few,TGTGCCACCAGTGGAGCGGGGGGGCGAAACATTCAGTACTTC,CATSGAGGRNIQYF
NA,TRBJ2-5,TRBV7-9,few,TGTGCCAGCAGCTTCCCCCAGCGTGATGGGGGGTCGCAAGAGACCCAGTACTTC,CASSFPQRDGGSQETQYF
NA,TRBJ1-1,TRBV7-3,many,TGTGCCAGCAGCTTATCGGGGGGCACTGAAGCTTTCTTT,CASSLSGGTEAFF
NA,TRBJ2-7,TRBV12-3/TRBV12-4,few,TGTGCCAGCAGTTTAGCGGGTGGAATACGCGAGCAGTACTTC,CASSLAGGIREQYF
TRBD2,TRBJ2-3,TRBV6-1,NA,TGTGCCAGCAAGCCGGGGGGGACCGCAGATACGCAGTATTTT,CASKPGGTADTQYF
NA,TRBJ2-1,TRBV29-1,NA,TGCAGCGGCGCCGCCGAGACAGTAATGGCGGATGAGCAGTTCTTC,CSGAAETVMADEQFF
NA,TRBJ2-6,TRBV7-3,few,TGTGCCAGCAGCTCGGGGGCTGGGGCCAACGTCCTGACTTTC,CASSSGAGANVLTF
TRBD1,TRBJ2-7,TRBV20-1,NA,TGCAGTGCACGGACAGGGATGAACGAGCAGTACTTC,CSARTGMNEQYF
NA,TRBJ1-2,TRBV12-3/TRBV12-4,few,TGTGCCAGCAGTTCGGAGGGGAATGGCTACACCTTC,CASSSEGNGYTF
NA,TRBJ2-2,TRBV5-1,many,TGCGCCAGCAGCTTGTCAGGGACGAACACCGGGGAGCTGTTTTTT,CASSLSGTNTGELFF
NA,TRBJ2-7,TRBV18,few,TGTGCCAGCTCACGGGCAGGGGAGTCCTACGAGCAGTACTTC,CASSRAGESYEQYF
TRBD1,TRBJ2-7,TRBV2,NA,TGTGCCAGCAGGGACAGGGCAAAAGACTACGAGCAGTACTTC,CASRDRAKDYEQYF
TRBD1,TRBJ1-2,TRBV6-5,NA,TGTGCCAGCAGTGTAGGAGGGGGCATTAACTATGGCTACACCTTC,CASSVGGGINYGYTF
TRBD1,TRBJ2-4,TRBV5-6,NA,TGTGCCAGCAGCCAGAGGACAGGGATGGACATTCAGTACTTC,CASSQRTGMDIQYF
NA,TRBJ2-3,TRBV9,NA,TGTGCCAGCAGCGGACAAGGAGTCACGCAGTATTTT,CASSGQGVTQYF
TRBD1,TRBJ2-6,TRBV5-4,NA,TGTGCCAGCAGCAGGGACAGGTCCTCTGTGGCTGGGGCCAACGTCCTGACTTTC,CASSRDRSSVAGANVLTF
NA,TRBJ2-7,TRBV9,few,TGTGCCAGCAGCGCAGGGGGGATCTCCTACGAGCAGTACTTC,CASSAGGISYEQYF
NA,TRBJ1-2,TRBV21-1,few,TGTGCCAGCAACAACCAGGGACCAAGTCGTCTCAGTAACTATGGCTACACCTTC,CASNNQGPSRLSNYGYTF
NA,TRBJ1-2,TRBV7-2,few,TGTGCCAGCAGCTTAATAGGGGAGGACTATGGCTACACCTTC,CASSLIGEDYGYTF
NA,TRBJ2-1,TRBV12-3/TRBV12-4,NA,TGTGCCAGCAGTTTTGGGGGCACCCGGCGGAATGAGCAGTTCTTC,CASSFGGTRRNEQFF
NA,TRBJ2-2,TRBV5-5,few,TGTGCCAGCAGCTCCCCCCACCTCAACACCGGGGAGCTGTTTTTT,CASSSPHLNTGELFF
NA,TRBJ1-3,TRBV6-5,NA,TGTGCCAGCAGTTACAGGGAAGCCTCTGGAAACACCATATATTTT,CASSYREASGNTIYF
NA,TRBJ1-2,TRBV12-5,NA,TGTGCTAGTGCCCCCGGGGATCTAAGAGGGAATGGCTACACCTTC,CASAPGDLRGNGYTF
NA,TRBJ1-2,TRBV9,few,TGTGCCAGCAGCGTAGCGTCGGGGGAAATAACTAACTATGGCTACACCTTC,CASSVASGEITNYGYTF
TRBD2,TRBJ2-2,TRBV7-6,few,TGTGCCAGCAGCTTACTCGGGACTAGCGTGACCGGGGAGCTGTTTTTT,CASSLLGTSVTGELFF
TRBD1,TRBJ2-5,TRBV5-1,few,TGCGCCAGCAGCACTCGACAGGGACGGAAGACCCAGTACTTC,CASSTRQGRKTQYF
TRBD1,TRBJ1-2,TRBV4-1,NA,TGCGCCAGCAGCCAAGACCGACCGAGGGACAGAGGTGGCTACACCTTC,CASSQDRPRDRGGYTF
TRBD1,TRBJ1-6,TRBV19,few,TGTGCCAGTAGTATGTCAGGGGGCGCTGGGATTTCACCCCTCCACTTT,CASSMSGGAGISPLHF
TRBD2,TRBJ2-7,TRBV15,few,TGTGCCACCAGCAGAGGACTAGCGGGAGGTTACGAGCAGTACTTC,CATSRGLAGGYEQYF
NA,TRBJ2-7,TRBV7-9,NA,TGTGCCAGCAGACTCACCGGGACTCACAGCTCCTACGAGCAGTACTTC,CASRLTGTHSSYEQYF
TRBD1,TRBJ1-2,TRBV27,NA,TGTGCCAGCAGTGCACGACAGGGAAACCCCTATGGCTACACCTTC,CASSARQGNPYGYTF
NA,TRBJ2-7,TRBV27,few,TGTGCCAGCAGTTTGCCCGACAGAACCTACGAGCAGTACTTC,CASSLPDRTYEQYF
TRBD1,TRBJ1-1,TRBV4-2,few,TGTGCCAGCAGCCAAGATAGGGGACAGGGTGAAGCTTTCTTT,CASSQDRGQGEAFF
NA,TRBJ1-5,TRBV5-6,NA,TGTGCCAGCAGCTTGAGCGGGTTCGGCAATCAGCCCCAGCATTTT,CASSLSGFGNQPQHF
TRBD2,TRBJ2-1,TRBV24-1,few,TGTGCCACCAGTGACCCGAAGGGAGGGAACAATGAGCAGTTCTTC,CATSDPKGGNNEQFF
NA,TRBJ2-7,TRBV20-1,NA,TGCAGTGCTTCCCGGGGCAGAGCCATTGAGCAGTACTTC,CSASRGRAIEQYF
NA,TRBJ1-3,TRBV12-3/TRBV12-4,NA,TGTGCCAGCATTCCCGGGGGGCGGTACCTTGGAAACACCATATATTTT,CASIPGGRYLGNTIYF